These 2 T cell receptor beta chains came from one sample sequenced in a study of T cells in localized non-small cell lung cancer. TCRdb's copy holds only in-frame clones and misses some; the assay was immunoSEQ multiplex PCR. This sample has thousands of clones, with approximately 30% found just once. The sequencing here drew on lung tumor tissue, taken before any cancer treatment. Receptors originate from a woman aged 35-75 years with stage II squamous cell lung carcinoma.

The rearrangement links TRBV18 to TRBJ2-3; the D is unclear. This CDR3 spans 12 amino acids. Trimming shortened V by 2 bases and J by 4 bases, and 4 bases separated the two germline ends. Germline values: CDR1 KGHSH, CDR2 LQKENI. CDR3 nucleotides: TGTGCCAGCTCACCATACGCAGATACGCAGTATTTT. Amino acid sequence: CASSPYADTQYF.

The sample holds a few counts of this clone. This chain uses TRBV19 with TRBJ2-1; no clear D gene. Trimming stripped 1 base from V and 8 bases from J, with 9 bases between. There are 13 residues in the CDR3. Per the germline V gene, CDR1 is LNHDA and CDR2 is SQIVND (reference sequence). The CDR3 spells CASSIGGGDEQFF. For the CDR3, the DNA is TGTGCCAGTAGTATAGGTGGTGGCGATGAGCAGTTCTTC.